The next 26 T cell receptor beta chains were all read from a single sample in a study of blood T cell repertoires in COVID-19. Here immunoSEQ multiplex PCR was the method, and the copy in TCRdb shows in-frame clones only, minus some. The sample carries 330,000 or so clones, 80% to 90% recorded once. Specimen: PBMCs or T cells enriched from blood (not recorded which). These receptor sequences come from a man between 25 and 39 years old who had recovered from COVID-19.

V gene TRBV24-1 combines with J gene TRBJ1-1; 8 bases fit TRBD1. The germline gives CDR1 KGHDR, CDR2 SFDVKD. The CDR3 consists of 13 residues. Trimming removed 7 bases from V and 4 bases from J; junction bases left unmatched: 4. The CDR3 loop reads CATRGTGGTEAFF. The DNA of the CDR3 is TGTGCCACCAGAGGGACAGGAGGCACTGAAGCTTTCTTT.

The chain employs TRBV5-4 and TRBJ2-7; TRBD1 might be the D (6 bases). The CDR3 consists of 13 residues. Germline V CDR1 and CDR2: SGHNT, YYREEE (reference sequence). Trimming took off 7 bases at V and 3 bases at J, with 14 bases between the two ends. This CDR3 is CASSWDILYEQYF. The CDR3 DNA is TGTGCCAGCTCCTGGGACATCCTCTACGAGCAGTACTTC.

The rearrangement uses TRBV7-2 and TRBJ2-7, with TRBD1 matching over 8 bases. The CDR3 loop spans 15 amino acids. With V trimmed by 5 bases and J by 1 base, 7 bases remained unmatched. Germline CDR1 is SGHTA and CDR2 is FQGNSA. Written as DNA, the CDR3 is TGTGCCAGCAGCCAGGCCGGGACAGGATCCTACGAGCAGTACTTC. Translation: CASSQAGTGSYEQYF.

The chain joins TRBV7-9 to TRBJ2-7, with D possibly being TRBD1 (6 bases). The CDR3 consists of 14 residues. Trimming shortened V by 1 base and J by 3 bases, and 10 bases separated the two germline ends. CDR1 and CDR2 (germline): SEHNR, FQNEAQ (reference sequence). In DNA form, the CDR3 reads TGTGCCAGCAGCTTAGATGGGGGCCACTACGAGCAGTACTTC. Amino acids: CASSLDGGHYEQYF.

In its sample, this clone was seen a few times. The rearrangement uses TRBV29-1 and TRBJ1-2, with D possibly matching TRBD1 (6 bases). This CDR3 contains 13 residues. Germline V CDR1 and CDR2: SQVTM, ANQGSEA. The V gene lost 7 bases and the J gene lost 0 bases, with 12 bases spanning the gap. This CDR3 reads CSAGDTSNYGYTF. The CDR3 DNA is TGCAGCGCCGGGGACACCTCTAACTATGGCTACACCTTC.

The rearrangement joins TRBV5-6 to TRBJ2-1; no clear D. The germline V and J ends were trimmed by 2 bases and 6 bases, with 6 bases remaining between them. The CDR3 spans 12 residues. Germline loops: CDR1 SGHDT, CDR2 YYEEEE. The CDR3 spells CASSFSSNEQFF. CDR3 coding DNA: TGTGCCAGCAGCTTTTCGAGCAATGAGCAGTTCTTC. Supplemented by reference TRBV5-6 and TRBJ2-1, the full variable domain reads DAGVTQSPTHLIKTRGQQVTLRCSPKSGHDTVSWYQQALGQGPQFIFQYYEEEERQRGNFPDRFSGHQFPNYSSELNVNALLLGDSALYLCASSFSSNEQFFGPGTRLTVL.

The rearrangement uses TRBV18 and TRBJ2-7; TRBD2 matches 8 bases. V lost 3 bases, J lost 2 bases, and 9 bases stayed unmatched. This CDR3 is 16 amino acids long. CDR1 and CDR2 (germline): KGHSH, LQKENI. The CDR3 spells CASSPRGLAGTYEQYF. DNA for the CDR3: TGTGCCAGCTCACCTAGAGGACTAGCCGGAACCTACGAGCAGTACTTC.

The rearrangement joins TRBV28 to TRBJ2-3; a weak D match, TRBD1 (6 bases). Germline CDR1 MDHEN, CDR2 SYDVKM. The CDR3 loop spans 13 amino acids. Trimming stripped 6 bases from V and 4 bases from J, with 11 bases between. CDR3 amino acids: CASSARGPDTQYF. CDR3 nucleotide sequence: TGTGCCAGCAGCGCCAGGGGCCCAGATACGCAGTATTTT.

The chain uses TRBV5-5 and TRBJ2-5; D is unresolved. V was pared by 0 bases and J by 2 bases, with 8 bases between. Germline-derived CDR1 and CDR2 are SGHKS and YYEKEE (reference sequence). The CDR3 is made up of 14 amino acids. The CDR3 bases are TGTGCCAGCAGCTTGGAGATCAGACAAGAGACCCAGTACTTC. Its protein product is CASSLEIRQETQYF.

This chain joins TRBV19 and TRBJ1-6, with TRBD1 as a possible D gene (6 bases). The CDR3 is 17 amino acids. Germline CDR1 is LNHDA and CDR2 is SQIVND (reference sequence). V gave up 5 bases and J gave up 10 bases, with 24 bases separating them. As DNA, the CDR3 is TGTGCCAGTAGTCCCCGGAAACAGGGCCCTGGGCGATCACCCCTCCACTTT. The encoded protein is CASSPRKQGPGRSPLHF.

The chain has TRBV7-2 and TRBJ2-7; no clear D gene. The V gene lost 4 bases and the J gene lost 0 bases, with 10 bases spanning the gap. The CDR3 runs to 14 residues. The germline V gene has CDR1 SGHTA and CDR2 FQGNSA. The CDR3 spells CASSSSISSYEQYF. The CDR3 region has the DNA TGTGCCAGCAGCTCCAGTATCAGCTCCTACGAGCAGTACTTC. The variable domain in full, with the rest retrieved from reference TRBV7-2 and TRBJ2-7, is GAGVSQSPSNKVTEKGKDVELRCDPISGHTALYWYRQSLGQGLEFLIYFQGNSAPDKSGLPSDRFSAERTGGSVSTLTIQRTQQEDSAVYLCASSSSISSYEQYFGPGTRLTVT.

The V call is TRBV5-1, the J call TRBJ1-1; 7 bases match TRBD1. Germline CDR1 reads SGHRS; CDR2 reads YFSETQ. With V trimmed by 4 bases and J by 5 bases, 8 bases remained unmatched. The length of the CDR3 is 14 residues. CDR3 nucleotides: TGCGCCAGCAGCATTGACAGGGTCTTAACTGAAGCTTTCTTT. Its protein is CASSIDRVLTEAFF.

The chain uses TRBV6-5 and TRBJ2-7; 7 bases map to TRBD1. From germline, CDR1 is MNHEY and CDR2 SVGAGI. This CDR3 spans 16 amino acids. V gave up 4 bases and J gave up 0 bases; unmatched junction bases: 9. The CDR3 DNA is TGTGCCAGCAGTTCAACCGGGACAGACTCCTCCTACGAGCAGTACTTC. Amino acids: CASSSTGTDSSYEQYF.

The chain uses TRBV28 and TRBJ1-1; D uncertain. V dropped 6 bases and J dropped 11 bases, with 16 bases sitting between them. The CDR3 sequence is 12 residues long. Germline V lookup: CDR1 MDHEN, CDR2 SYDVKM. CDR3: CASSPAGLEAFF. The CDR3, as DNA: TGTGCCAGCAGCCCCGCCGGTCTCGAGGCTTTCTTT. The full variable domain, its missing parts supplied by reference TRBV28 and TRBJ1-1, is DVKVTQSSRYLVKRTGEKVFLECVQDMDHENMFWYRQDPGLGLRLIYFSYDVKMKEKGDIPEGYSVSREKKERFSLILESASTNQTSMYLCASSPAGLEAFFGQGTRLTVV.

V is TRBV5-4 and J is TRBJ1-2, with 10 positions matching TRBD1. The CDR3 sequence is 15 residues long. The V and J ends lost 5 bases and 0 bases, in that order; junction bases with no gene match: 4. The germline V gene has CDR1 SGHNT and CDR2 YYREEE (reference sequence). The CDR3 DNA reads TGTGCCAGCAGACGGGACAGGGGTTCTAACTATGGCTACACCTTC. Protein product: CASRRDRGSNYGYTF.

The rearrangement joins TRBV7-2 to TRBJ2-7, with D possibly matching TRBD1 (6 bases). Germline loops: CDR1 SGHTA, CDR2 FQGNSA. V was shortened by 2 bases and J by 2 bases, with 10 bases between the two germline ends. The length of the CDR3 is 14 residues. In DNA, the CDR3 is TGTGCCAGCAGCTTAAGGGACACCACCTACGAGCAGTACTTC. Its protein is CASSLRDTTYEQYF.

The chain is built from TRBV19 and TRBJ2-3, with 8 bases fitting TRBD1. Unmatched junction bases numbered 11, after V lost 1 base and J lost 2 bases. Germline V gene sequence: CDR1 LNHDA, CDR2 SQIVND (reference sequence). The CDR3 is 18 amino acids. The CDR3 protein is CASSIGWSWTGSTDTQYF. The CDR3 nucleotides are TGTGCCAGTAGTATAGGTTGGTCTTGGACAGGGTCCACAGATACGCAGTATTTT.

The rearrangement uses TRBV28 and TRBJ1-5; 10 nucleotides agree with TRBD1. From germline, CDR1 is MDHEN and CDR2 SYDVKM. With 7 bases clipped from V and 6 bases from J, the junction kept 9 bases outside the gene matches. This CDR3 is built from 15 residues. CDR3 loop: CASILLGDRGQPQHF. The CDR3 DNA follows: TGTGCCAGCATTCTTTTAGGGGACAGGGGTCAGCCCCAGCATTTT.

V and J are TRBV6-1 and TRBJ2-3; D unclear. The CDR3 spans 14 residues. V lost 3 bases and J 1 base, leaving 8 bases between the germline ends. Germline-derived CDR1 and CDR2 are MNHNS and SASEGT. The CDR3 coding sequence is TGTGCCAGCAGTGAGTACATCGGCACAGATACGCAGTATTTT. It encodes CASSEYIGTDTQYF.

This sequence joins TRBV4-1 and TRBJ2-1, with D tentatively TRBD2 (5 bases). Germline-derived CDR1 and CDR2 are MGHRA and YSYEKL. Deletions cut 0 bases from V and 0 bases from J, with 9 bases between. The CDR3 loop spans 16 amino acids. Here the CDR3 reads CASSQEPGSSYNEQFF. CDR3 nucleotides: TGCGCCAGCAGCCAAGAGCCGGGGAGCTCCTACAATGAGCAGTTCTTC.

V and J are TRBV10-1 and TRBJ2-2; 9 nucleotides align to TRBD1. CDR3 length: 15 residues. Per germline, CDR1 WNHNN and CDR2 SYGVQD (reference sequence). Trimming at V came to 3 bases and at J to 7 bases, leaving 6 bases not matched to a gene. The CDR3: CASSEYRGLVGELFF. In DNA form, the CDR3 reads TGCGCCAGCAGTGAATACAGGGGGCTGGTCGGGGAGCTGTTTTTT.

This chain links TRBV5-1 with TRBJ1-5, with 8 bases matching TRBD1. V trimming: 1 base; J trimming: 4 bases; junction bases outside the gene matches: 13. Germline V CDR1 and CDR2: SGHRS, YFSETQ. The CDR3 spans 18 residues. This CDR3 is CASSLTPIFDRGNQPQHF. Here the CDR3 DNA reads TGCGCCAGCAGCTTGACGCCCATATTTGACAGGGGAAATCAGCCCCAGCATTTT.

The rearrangement joins TRBV10-1 to TRBJ2-7, with a possible D match to TRBD2 (6 bases). V was trimmed by 2 bases and J by 1 base, leaving 21 bases between them. The germline V gene has CDR1 WNHNN and CDR2 SYGVQD (reference sequence). This CDR3 is built from 18 residues. The CDR3 nucleotides are TGCGCCAGCAGTGAGGGTTTAGCTTCGGGACTGCTGTCCTACGAGCAGTACTTC. Protein: CASSEGLASGLLSYEQYF.

CDR3 coding DNA: TGTGCCAGTTACTCTTGGAACACTGAAGCTTTCTTT. Amino acid sequence: CASYSWNTEAFF. The gene calls are TRBV6-5 and TRBJ1-1, with D unresolved. Germline CDR1 MNHEY, CDR2 SVGAGI. The germline V and J ends were trimmed by 9 bases and 1 base, with 9 bases remaining between them. The CDR3 runs 12 residues.

This clone was picked up one time. This sequence joins TRBV27 and TRBJ2-1; TRBD2 aligns across 7 bases. V shed 4 bases, J shed 6 bases, and the junction held 6 bases outside the gene matches. Per the germline V gene, CDR1 is MNHEY and CDR2 is SMNVEV (reference sequence). The CDR3 is 14 amino acids. The CDR3 reads CASSSSRLANEQFF. For the CDR3, the DNA is TGTGCCAGCAGTTCCTCGCGACTAGCCAATGAGCAGTTCTTC.

The chain is built from TRBV5-1 and TRBJ1-4; D possibly corresponds to TRBD1 (6 bases). This CDR3 region has 15 residues. Trimming stripped 4 bases from V and 0 bases from J, with 10 bases between. The germline CDR1 and CDR2 sequences are SGHRS and YFSETQ. CDR3 region: CASSPEGATNEKLFF. The CDR3 region has the DNA TGCGCCAGCAGCCCCGAGGGGGCAACTAATGAAAAACTGTTTTTT.